These 2 T cell receptor beta chains were sequenced from one sample in a study of T cell responses to AZD1222 COVID-19 vaccine. Sequencing was performed with immunoSEQ multiplex PCR; in TCRdb, only in-frame clones are kept and a portion is missing. The data show some 130,000 clones, with about nine tenths seen just once and 7.5% to 8% held by the top ten. The sample in question was peripheral blood, obtained on day 0 of AZD1222 vaccination. The receptor source for this set is an adult in good health.

The chain has TRBV29-1 and TRBJ1-5, with D possibly matching TRBD1 (5 bases). Germline V gene data show CDR1 as SQVTM and CDR2 as ANQGSEA. Trimming took off 3 bases at V and 6 bases at J, with 12 bases between the two ends. This CDR3 has 13 residues. The chain's CDR3 is CSVDTAGTQPQHF. As DNA, the CDR3 is TGCAGCGTTGATACGGCCGGGACTCAGCCCCAGCATTTT. Together with reference TRBV29-1 and TRBJ1-5, the CDR3 gives the full variable domain: SAVISQKPSRDICQRGTSLTIQCQVDSQVTMMFWYRQQPGQSLTLIATANQGSEATYESGFVIDKFPISRPNLTFSTLTVSNMSPEDSSIYLCSVDTAGTQPQHFGDGTRLSIL.

This chain uses TRBV5-8 with TRBJ1-5; 7 bases align to TRBD1. V lost 0 bases and J lost 4; bases outside the gene matches: 4. The CDR3 runs 15 residues. Germline-derived CDR1 and CDR2 are SGHTS and YDEGEE. CDR3: CASSLGDSGNQPQHF. DNA for the CDR3: TGTGCCAGCAGCTTGGGGGACAGCGGGAATCAGCCCCAGCATTTT.